This TCR beta chain was documented in a study of T cell changes during pregnancy in multiple sclerosis. Only in-frame clones appear in the TCRdb table, and some are missing; sequencing was by immunoSEQ multiplex PCR. Of 40,000 to 50,000 clones detected, approximately 90% appear once; the ten largest clones hold about 7%. CDR1 and CDR2 (germline): SGDLS, YYNGEE. Trimming removed 2 bases from V and 2 bases from J; junction bases left unmatched: 5. The CDR3 is 16 residues long. This receptor was obtained from a female donor with multiple sclerosis, enrolled in a pregnancy study. The V call is TRBV9, the J call TRBJ2-3, with 10 bases that match TRBD1. This material consisted of CD8+ T cells from peripheral blood mononuclear cells, taken in the third trimester of pregnancy. The CDR3 nucleotides read TGTGCCAGCAGCGTTACGACAGGGGGCTCCACAGATACGCAGTATTTT. It translates to CASSVTTGGSTDTQYF. Together with reference TRBV9 and TRBJ2-3, the CDR3 gives the full variable domain: DSGVTQTPKHLITATGQRVTLRCSPRSGDLSVYWYQQSLDQGLQFLIQYYNGEERAKGNILERFSAQQFPDLHSELNLSSLELGDSALYFCASSVTTGGSTDTQYFGPGTRLTVL.